Each of the 8 T cell receptor beta chains below was sequenced from the same sample in a study of shared clonotypes between healthy human individuals. CD45RO-negative CD8 cells positively selected for CCR7 made up the naive population, which excluded terminally differentiated effector memory CD45RA+ cells. The table came from immunoSEQ multiplex PCR; TCRdb's copy has only in-frame clones and leaves some out. Of hundreds of thousands of clones listed, roughly 96% are singletons. Specimen: naive CD8+ T cells sorted from blood. All receptors derive from a woman between 25 and 40 years old in good health.

A single count supports this clone. The chain is built from TRBV11-2 and TRBJ1-1; tentatively, D is TRBD1 (5 bases). V shed 5 bases and J shed 4 bases, with 17 bases lying between them. CDR3 length equals 15 residues. The germline gives CDR1 SGHAT, CDR2 FQNNGV. The CDR3 sequence: CASSPSGETGTEAFF. The CDR3 coding sequence is TGTGCCAGCAGCCCCTCGGGGGAGACGGGCACTGAAGCTTTCTTT.

About this clone: Other nucleotide sequences in the sample specify the same CDR3. The chain is built from TRBV9 and TRBJ2-7; D may be TRBD1 or TRBD2 (6 bases each). CDR1 and CDR2 from the germline V gene are SGDLS and YYNGEE. The CDR3 contains 14 residues. The ends were cut back, 0 bases at V and 2 bases at J, with 9 bases in the middle. The CDR3 DNA reads as TGTGCCAGCAGCGTAGAAGGGGGGACCTACGAGCAGTACTTC. It specifies CASSVEGGTYEQYF.

The chain combines TRBV2 with TRBJ1-5; TRBD1 is a possible D gene (5 bases). With 8 bases removed from V and 2 bases from J, the gap between germline ends came to 10 bases. CDR1 is SNHLY and CDR2 is FYNNEI in the germline V gene. This CDR3 is 13 amino acids long. The CDR3 bases are TGTGCCAGCGAGGGGAATGGCAATCAGCCCCAGCATTTT. This codes for CASEGNGNQPQHF.

The genes are TRBV27 and TRBJ2-7, with D maybe TRBD1 (5 bases). The CDR3 is 16 amino acids. Germline CDR1 is MNHEY and CDR2 is SMNVEV (reference sequence). Trimming cost V 0 bases and J 6 bases, with 18 bases left between them. The CDR3 here is CASSLSSGAGKSEQYF. CDR3 coding DNA: TGTGCCAGCAGTTTATCGAGTGGAGCAGGGAAGAGCGAGCAGTACTTC.

The rearrangement links TRBV6-5 to TRBJ2-5; D uncertain. The DNA end is a closer match to TRBJ2-7, so the J assignment may be wrong. CDR1 is MNHEY, CDR2 SVGAGI, per germline. CDR3 length equals 13 residues. The CDR3 bases are TGTGCCAGCAGTTACGGGGAAACCTACGAGCAGTACTTC. Its protein product is CASSYGETYEQYF.

The chain combines TRBV11-2 with TRBJ2-5; D unclear. The DNA end favors TRBJ2-7, so the J call may be wrong. CDR3 length: 15 amino acids. Germline loops: CDR1 SGHAT, CDR2 FQNNGV. CDR3 loop: CASSPWLVSRSEQYF. CDR3 sequence (DNA): TGTGCCAGCAGCCCCTGGCTCGTATCACGAAGCGAGCAGTACTTC.

The J gene is TRBJ1-2, the V gene TRBV5-1, with D uncertain. Germline values: CDR1 SGHRS, CDR2 YFSETQ. CDR3 length equals 15 residues. V lost 1 base to trimming and J lost 0 bases, with 10 bases between them. CDR3 amino acids: CASSLLWGANYGYTF. The CDR3, as DNA: TGCGCCAGCAGCTTGCTTTGGGGAGCTAACTATGGCTACACCTTC.

The chain recombines TRBV27 with TRBJ1-2; 10 bases fit TRBD1. The CDR3 spans 15 residues. Germline trimming cut 6 bases from V and 7 bases from J; bases unmatched to any gene: 11. Germline assignment: CDR1 MNHEY and CDR2 SMNVEV (reference sequence). The CDR3 sequence: CASSPRDRGLSGYTF. CDR3 nucleotide sequence: TGTGCCAGCAGCCCCCGAGACAGGGGGCTCTCTGGCTACACCTTC.